This TCR beta chain was documented in a study of shared clonotypes between healthy human individuals. Naive CD8 cells were CD45RO-negative, positively selected for CCR7, excluding terminally differentiated effector memory CD45RA+ cells. The data were produced by immunoSEQ multiplex PCR, yet TCRdb's version contains in-frame clones alone and is incomplete. This table has about 2 million clones, about 95% appearing once. The sequence derives from a man in his late teens or twenties in good health. Sequences were obtained from naive CD8+ T cells sorted from blood.

CDR3: CASSLSGPVAEKLFF. In DNA, the CDR3 is TGTGCCAGCAGCTTATCTGGGCCAGTAGCTGAAAAACTGTTTTTT. The chain joins TRBV7-2 to TRBJ1-4, with no clear D. The CDR3 is made up of 15 amino acids. V lost 2 bases and J 7 bases, leaving 14 bases between the germline ends. CDR1 is SGHTA, CDR2 FQGNSA, per germline.